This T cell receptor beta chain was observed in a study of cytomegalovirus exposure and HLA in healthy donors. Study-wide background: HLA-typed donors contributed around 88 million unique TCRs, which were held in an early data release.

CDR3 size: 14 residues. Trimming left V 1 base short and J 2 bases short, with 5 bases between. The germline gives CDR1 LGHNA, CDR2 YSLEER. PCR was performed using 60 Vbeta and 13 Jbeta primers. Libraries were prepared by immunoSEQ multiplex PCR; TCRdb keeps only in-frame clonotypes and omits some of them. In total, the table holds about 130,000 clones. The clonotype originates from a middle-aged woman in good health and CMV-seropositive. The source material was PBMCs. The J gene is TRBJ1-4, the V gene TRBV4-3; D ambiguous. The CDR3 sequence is CASSQVQTNEKLFF. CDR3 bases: TGCGCCAGCAGCCAAGTCCAGACTAATGAAAAACTGTTTTTT.